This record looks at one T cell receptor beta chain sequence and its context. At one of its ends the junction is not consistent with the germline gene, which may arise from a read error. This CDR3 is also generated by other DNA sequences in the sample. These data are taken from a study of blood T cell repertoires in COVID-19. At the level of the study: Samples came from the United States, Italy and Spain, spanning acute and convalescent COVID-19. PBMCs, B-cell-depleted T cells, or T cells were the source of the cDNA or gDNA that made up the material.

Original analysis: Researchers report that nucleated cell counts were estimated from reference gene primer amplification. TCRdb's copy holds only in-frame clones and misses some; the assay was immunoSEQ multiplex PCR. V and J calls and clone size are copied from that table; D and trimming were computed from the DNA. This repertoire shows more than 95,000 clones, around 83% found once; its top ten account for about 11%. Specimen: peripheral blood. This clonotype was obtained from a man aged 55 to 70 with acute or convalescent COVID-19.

The CDR3 protein is CASSFRDSYYEQYF. CDR3 DNA sequence: TGTGCCAGCAGCTTCCGGGACAGCTACTACGAGCAATACTTC. This chain uses TRBV7-9 with TRBJ2-7; the match to TRBD1 covers 7 bases. The length of the CDR3 is 14 residues. Per germline, CDR1 SEHNR and CDR2 FQNEAQ (reference sequence).